This entry lists 30 T cell receptor beta chains sequenced from one sample in a study of blood T cell repertoires in COVID-19. Profiling relied on immunoSEQ multiplex PCR, and the TCRdb table lists in-frame clones only, not all of them. The data show hundreds of thousands of clones, around 84% seen once. Material for sequencing was PBMCs or T cells enriched from blood (not recorded which). The origin of the receptors is a woman in her 50s who had recovered from COVID-19.

This clone was observed a handful of times. The rearrangement joins TRBV5-1 to TRBJ2-1; D unclear. Germline V lookup: CDR1 SGHRS, CDR2 YFSETQ. The CDR3 is 14 amino acids. V was pared by 3 bases and J by 5 bases, with 12 bases between. The CDR3 DNA is TGCGCCAGCAGCTCAAACTGGTTCGACAATGAGCAGTTCTTC. It encodes CASSSNWFDNEQFF.

The chain is built from TRBV3-1 (or the pseudogene TRBV3-2) and TRBJ1-4; D gene unclear. CDR3 size: 11 residues. Per the germline V gene, CDR1 is LGHDT and CDR2 is YNNKEL (reference sequence). V was clipped by 5 bases and J by 8 bases, with 6 bases between them. CDR3 DNA sequence: TGTGCCAGCAGCTTCGGGGAAAAACTGTTTTTT. Its translation: CASSFGEKLFF.

This chain joins TRBV3-1 (or the pseudogene TRBV3-2) and TRBJ2-7; 9 bases match TRBD2. CDR3 size: 14 residues. V dropped 3 bases and J dropped 2; count of bases not matched to a gene: 2. Germline lookup yields CDR1 LGHDT and CDR2 YNNKEL (reference sequence). The CDR3 nucleotides are TGTGCCAGCAGCCACGCTAGCGGGACCTACGAGCAGTACTTC. It codes for CASSHASGTYEQYF.

This clone was recorded once. The V and J genes are TRBV6-2 or TRBV6-3 and TRBJ2-2; 15 nucleotides match TRBD2. The CDR3 spans 17 residues. The V gene end was trimmed by 5 bases and the J gene end by 1 base; junction bases not matched to a gene: 2. Germline CDR1 is MNHEY and CDR2 is SVGEGT. As DNA, the CDR3 is TGTGCCAGCAGTACGGGACTAGCGGGAGGGAACACCGGGGAGCTGTTTTTT. Protein sequence: CASSTGLAGGNTGELFF.

This chain joins TRBV9 and TRBJ2-4; the D gene is possibly TRBD2 (6 bases). Trimming stripped 0 bases from V and 6 bases from J, with 10 bases between. The CDR3 runs 14 residues. Germline V lookup: CDR1 SGDLS, CDR2 YYNGEE. The CDR3 region has the DNA TGTGCCAGCAGCGTAGGCGGGGACGTAAACATTCAGTACTTC. Encoded protein: CASSVGGDVNIQYF.

The chain employs TRBV6-5 and TRBJ1-2; 10 bases align to TRBD1. Losses at the gene ends were 8 bases for V and 2 bases for J; bases not matched to a gene: 8. The CDR3 contains 15 residues. Germline values: CDR1 MNHEY, CDR2 SVGAGI. Here the CDR3 reads CASRIPGQGNYGYTF. The CDR3 bases are TGTGCCAGCCGAATCCCGGGACAGGGGAACTATGGCTACACCTTC.

This chain links TRBV11-2 with TRBJ2-5, with 11 bases identical to TRBD2. The CDR3 runs 15 residues. The V and J ends lost 5 bases and 7 bases, in that order; junction bases with no gene match: 9. Germline lookup yields CDR1 SGHAT and CDR2 FQNNGV. The DNA of the CDR3 is TGTGCCAGCAGCCCCGGGACTAGCGGCGGGGGGACCCAGTACTTC. Translated, it gives CASSPGTSGGGTQYF.

This clone was counted a single time. The V and J genes are TRBV7-8 and TRBJ1-3; D may be TRBD1 (5 bases). V dropped 5 bases and J dropped 2 bases, with 13 bases sitting between them. The CDR3 spans 15 residues. Per the germline V gene, CDR1 is SGHVS and CDR2 is FQNEAQ. CDR3 region: CASSPGGVAGNTIYF. DNA for the CDR3: TGTGCCAGCAGCCCGGGGGGGGTTGCTGGAAACACCATATATTTT.

A note on this clone: One end of the junction fails to match germline, which may point to a read error. The chain joins TRBV24-1 to TRBJ1-2; TRBD1 matches 9 bases. The CDR3 totals 11 residues. Germline CDR1 and CDR2: KGHDR and SFDVKD. In DNA, the CDR3 is TGTGCCTCCAGGACAGGGGATGGCTACACCTTC. Its translation: CASRTGDGYTF.

The gene calls are TRBV2 and TRBJ2-7, with TRBD2 matching over 7 bases. The CDR3 consists of 13 residues. Germline assignment: CDR1 SNHLY and CDR2 FYNNEI. The ends lost 5 bases at V and 6 bases at J; junction bases unmatched: 7. CDR3 sequence (DNA): TGTGCCAGCAGTAGACTAGCTTGGCGCGAGCAGTACTTC. Its translation is CASSRLAWREQYF.

The gene calls are TRBV19 and TRBJ2-1; 9 bases map to TRBD2. Looked up from germline, CDR1 is LNHDA and CDR2 is SQIVND (reference sequence). The junction had 8 bases not matched to a gene; V was cut back by 5 bases and J by 6 bases. This CDR3 has 15 residues. The CDR3 sequence is CASSSPGLAVNEQFF. The CDR3 DNA is TGTGCCAGTAGTTCACCGGGACTAGCTGTCAATGAGCAGTTCTTC. Full variable domain (missing parts from reference TRBV19 and TRBJ2-1): DGGITQSPKYLFRKEGQNVTLSCEQNLNHDAMYWYRQDPGQGLRLIYYSQIVNDFQKGDIAEGYSVSREKKESFPLTVTSAQKNPTAFYLCASSSPGLAVNEQFFGPGTRLTVL.

The chain employs TRBV9 and TRBJ1-2; D is ambiguous. Looked up from germline, CDR1 is SGDLS and CDR2 is YYNGEE. V gave up 0 bases and J gave up 3 bases, with 6 bases separating them. The CDR3 consists of 13 residues. The CDR3 coding sequence is TGTGCCAGCAGCGTAGATCGGTACTATGGCTACACCTTC. Encoded protein: CASSVDRYYGYTF.

The J gene is TRBJ2-5, the V gene TRBV5-1; TRBD2 matches 10 bases. Trimming removed 0 bases from V and 4 bases from J; junction bases left unmatched: 3. Germline V gives CDR1 SGHRS, CDR2 YFSETQ. This CDR3 is 15 amino acids long. The DNA for the CDR3 is TGCGCCAGCAGCTTGGGTAGACTAGCGGGAGAGACCCAGTACTTC. The encoded protein is CASSLGRLAGETQYF.

This chain joins TRBV15 and TRBJ2-3; 9 bases align to TRBD2. Trimming removed 1 base from V and 0 bases from J; junction bases left unmatched: 5. Germline-derived CDR1 and CDR2 are LNHNV and YYDKDF (reference sequence). The CDR3 sequence is 17 residues long. CDR3 DNA sequence: TGTGCCACCAGCAGAGGCGGGACTAGCACTAGCACAGATACGCAGTATTTT. As protein: CATSRGGTSTSTDTQYF.

The chain is built from TRBV5-1 and TRBJ2-2; 10 nucleotides line up with TRBD1. The CDR3 contains 16 residues. Germline V CDR1 and CDR2: SGHRS, YFSETQ. V shed 4 bases, J shed 6 bases, and the junction held 9 bases outside the gene matches. CDR3 amino acids: CASSTRTGGISGELFF. In DNA form, the CDR3 reads TGCGCCAGCAGCACCCGGACAGGGGGGATCTCCGGGGAGCTGTTTTTT.

This clone was seen once. V usage is TRBV7-4 and J usage is TRBJ2-7; D ambiguous. Deletions cut 1 base from V and 0 bases from J, with 28 bases between. Germline V lookup: CDR1 SGHVT, CDR2 SQSDAQ. This CDR3 is 21 amino acids long. DNA for the CDR3: TGTGCCAGCAGCTTAGTTGCTGGGCAACTTTCAGGAAGGCCCCCCTCCTACGAGCAGTACTTC. Translating gives CASSLVAGQLSGRPPSYEQYF. The full variable domain, in which reference TRBV7-4 and TRBJ2-7 provide the parts outside the CDR3, is GAGVSQSPRYKVAKRGRDVALRCDSISGHVTLYWYRQTLGQGSEVLTYSQSDAQRDKSGRPSGRFSAERPERSVSTLKIQRTEQGDSAVYLCASSLVAGQLSGRPPSYEQYFGPGTRLTVT.

The gene calls are TRBV5-4 and TRBJ2-5; 7 bases line up with TRBD2. The germline gives CDR1 SGHNT, CDR2 YYREEE (reference sequence). This CDR3 is 16 amino acids long. J gave up 4 bases and V 4 bases, and 13 bases lay outside the gene matches. CDR3 sequence: CASSGRAGARPETQYF. In DNA form, the CDR3 reads TGTGCCAGCAGCGGGAGGGCGGGAGCAAGGCCAGAGACCCAGTACTTC.

The rearrangement uses TRBV4-2 and TRBJ2-7; 8 nucleotides agree with TRBD2. Germline CDR1 is LGHNA and CDR2 is YNFKEQ. CDR3 length equals 15 residues. V was pared by 0 bases and J by 3 bases, with 4 bases of the junction left unmatched. CDR3 in amino acids: CASSQENTSGYEQYF. CDR3 nucleotides: TGTGCCAGCAGCCAAGAGAACACTAGCGGCTACGAGCAGTACTTC.

The chain links TRBV11-2 to TRBJ2-3; D is perhaps TRBD2 (5 bases). CDR3 size: 15 residues. Between the trimmed V and J ends, which lost 0 bases and 4 bases, there was a span of 11 bases. Germline V gives CDR1 SGHAT, CDR2 FQNNGV. As DNA, the CDR3 is TGTGCCAGCAGCTTAGATCGGGGAGCTGCAGATACGCAGTATTTT. Amino acids: CASSLDRGAADTQYF.

The V and J genes are TRBV9 and TRBJ1-1; D ambiguous. Germline V gene lookup returns CDR1 SGDLS and CDR2 YYNGEE. This CDR3 has 13 residues. V lost 3 bases, J lost 1 base, and 7 bases lay in between. CDR3 loop: CASSGPGNTEAFF. In DNA form, the CDR3 reads TGTGCCAGCAGCGGGCCGGGGAACACTGAAGCTTTCTTT.

This clone was counted between two and nine times. The genes are TRBV19 and TRBJ2-1; TRBD2 matches 9 bases. CDR3 length equals 14 residues. Trimming cost V 7 bases and J 0 bases; bases outside gene matches: 1. From germline, CDR1 is LNHDA and CDR2 SQIVND (reference sequence). This CDR3 is CASNSGSSYNEQFF. CDR3 bases: TGTGCCAGTAATAGCGGGAGCTCCTACAATGAGCAGTTCTTC.

The chain employs TRBV4-2 and TRBJ2-7, with 9 bases aligning to TRBD2. In germline, CDR1 is LGHNA, CDR2 YNFKEQ. The CDR3 sequence is 12 residues long. The CDR3 DNA sequence: TGTGCAGCGGGAGGAAGCTCCTACGAGCAGTACTTC. Translating it yields CAAGGSSYEQYF.

This clone was recorded a few times. The rearrangement uses TRBV28 and TRBJ2-2, with 7 bases that match TRBD2. Germline assignment: CDR1 MDHEN and CDR2 SYDVKM. V was pared by 7 bases and J by 4 bases, with 6 bases of the junction left unmatched. This CDR3 is 14 amino acids long. The CDR3 here is CASTASGGTGELFF. CDR3 bases: TGTGCCAGCACCGCATCGGGGGGCACCGGGGAGCTGTTTTTT.

The genes are TRBV6-2 or TRBV6-3 and TRBJ2-7, with 9 bases aligning to TRBD2. The germline V gene encodes CDR1 MNHEY and CDR2 SVGEGT. The CDR3 totals 15 residues. V shed 6 bases and J 5 bases; nucleotides not matched to a gene: 11. The CDR3, as DNA: TGTGCCAGCAGCCCCGCCGGGACTAGCTCGAACGAGCAGTACTTC. This gives the protein CASSPAGTSSNEQYF.

This clone showed up just a few times. The chain combines TRBV6-5 with TRBJ1-2; D is possibly TRBD1 (5 bases). The V and J ends lost 9 bases and 2 bases respectively, with 10 bases between them. This CDR3 has 12 residues. Per germline, CDR1 MNHEY and CDR2 SVGAGI. The CDR3 region has the DNA TGTGCCAGTTCGGACACAAACTATGGCTACACCTTC. It codes for CASSDTNYGYTF.

This sequence joins TRBV7-9 and TRBJ1-1; D might be TRBD1 (5 bases). Germline values: CDR1 SEHNR, CDR2 FQNEAQ (reference sequence). The germline V and J ends were trimmed by 1 base and 11 bases, with 23 bases remaining between them. The CDR3 sequence is 16 residues long. CDR3 in amino acids: CASSLGSTASEARAFF. The CDR3 DNA reads TGTGCCAGCAGCTTAGGCTCGACAGCCTCCGAGGCTAGGGCTTTCTTT.

CDR3 nucleotides: TGTGCCAGCAGGGAACAGGGGGCGGTTGAAAAACTGTTTTTT. Its protein is CASREQGAVEKLFF. The chain carries TRBV28 and TRBJ1-4; 9 nucleotides line up with TRBD1. V trimming: 6 bases; J trimming: 7 bases; junction bases outside the gene matches: 6. Per the germline V gene, CDR1 is MDHEN and CDR2 is SYDVKM. The CDR3 has 14 residues.

The V call is TRBV5-1, the J call TRBJ1-2; 9 positions match TRBD1. This CDR3 has 15 residues. Germline-derived CDR1 and CDR2 are SGHRS and YFSETQ. The trim removed 4 bases at V and 7 bases at J, leaving 11 bases unmatched. CDR3 sequence (DNA): TGCGCCAGCAGCAAGACACAGGGGGCGAGGGGTGGCTACACCTTC. It codes for CASSKTQGARGGYTF.

V gene TRBV4-1 combines with J gene TRBJ2-5, with 10 bases that match TRBD2. Germline assignment: CDR1 MGHRA and CDR2 YSYEKL. V dropped 4 bases and J dropped 4; count of bases not matched to a gene: 6. The CDR3 consists of 15 residues. The CDR3 reads CASSRASGRGETQYF. CDR3 nucleotide sequence: TGCGCCAGCAGCCGGGCGAGCGGGAGGGGAGAGACCCAGTACTTC.

This clone was observed a handful of times. The chain employs TRBV2 and TRBJ2-2; 8 bases align to TRBD1. J lost 5 bases, V lost 8 bases, and 7 bases had no gene match. The CDR3 is made up of 14 amino acids. Germline CDR1 SNHLY, CDR2 FYNNEI. CDR3 nucleotides: TGTGCCAGCGGCGGACAGGGCCGAACCGGGGAGCTGTTTTTT. Its translation is CASGGQGRTGELFF. The full variable domain, rest sourced from reference TRBV2 and TRBJ2-2, is EPEVTQTPSHQVTQMGQEVILRCVPISNHLYFYWYRQILGQKVEFLVSFYNNEISEKSEIFDDQFSVERPDGSNFTLKIRSTKLEDSAMYFCASGGQGRTGELFFGEGSRLTVL.